Below, one TCR beta chain is given with its context. Its antigen is as yet unknown. The sample belongs to a study of cytomegalovirus exposure and HLA in healthy donors. General study results and limits: The authors confirmed in vitro that a few CMV-associated chains were specific for CMV antigens.

Both 60 Vbeta primers and 13 Jbeta primers went into the PCR. Sequencing used immunoSEQ multiplex PCR; TCRdb keeps in-frame clones, though not all of them. The data hold under 200,000 clones, with around 74% observed a single time. Germline CDR1 reads LNHDA; CDR2 reads SQIVND (reference sequence). V was pared by 4 bases and J by 2 bases, with 6 bases between. This CDR3 has 12 amino acids. Source material: PBMCs. The receptor was isolated from a man aged 18 to 30 in good health and CMV-seronegative. The chain recombines TRBV19 with TRBJ2-7, with D unresolved. The DNA of the CDR3 is TGTGCCAGTAGTACTCCTCCCTACGAGCAGTACTTC. Its translation: CASSTPPYEQYF. The entire variable domain, with the rest obtained from reference TRBV19 and TRBJ2-7, is as follows: DGGITQSPKYLFRKEGQNVTLSCEQNLNHDAMYWYRQDPGQGLRLIYYSQIVNDFQKGDIAEGYSVSREKKESFPLTVTSAQKNPTAFYLCASSTPPYEQYFGPGTRLTVT.